This T cell receptor (beta chain) was documented in a study of blood T cell repertoires in COVID-19. Under the authors' procedure: Amplified reference gene primers provided the basis for estimating nucleated cell counts. The data were produced by immunoSEQ multiplex PCR, yet TCRdb's version contains in-frame clones alone and is incomplete. The V and J calls and clone size are taken from that table; D and trimming were inferred from the DNA. The sample includes 240,000 or so clones, 85% to 90% of them seen just once. This CDR3 is 15 amino acids long. Trimming shortened V by 3 bases and J by 3 bases, and 11 bases separated the two germline ends. From germline, CDR1 is LGHNA and CDR2 YSLEER.

The chain links TRBV4-3 to TRBJ1-4; TRBD1 is a possible D gene (6 bases). The clonotype was recovered from a woman in her thirties or forties who had recovered from COVID-19. Sequencing input: peripheral blood. The CDR3 sequence is CASSQDSSPNEKLFF. The CDR3 bases are TGCGCCAGCAGCCAGGACAGCTCCCCTAATGAAAAACTGTTTTTT.